Below are 13 T cell receptor beta chains sequenced from a single sample in a study of breast tumors, draining lymph nodes, adjacent tissues. Axillary draining lymph nodes of breast cancer patients supplied the node samples. From the multiplex PCR reads, TCRdb called clonotypes with MiXCR, one entry per CDR3 protein. The table lists about 110,000 distinct CDR3 sequences, roughly 33% of them singletons. Sequencing was done on a sample of axillary lymph node tissue. These receptors originate from a female donor with breast cancer. Some clones in this sample may be carry-over from other donors' samples.

As for this clonotype: This likely comes from a read error, as the CDR3 has no conserved phenylalanine or tryptophan at its end. The limits of the CDR3 on the DNA are not certain, so only TCRdb's listed CDR3 is given. The gene calls are TRBV7-2 and TRBJ2-7; TRBD1, the D gene given by the table, was not confirmed from the DNA. The germline CDR1 and CDR2 sequences are SGHTA and FQGNSA. With termini counted, the CDR3 has 12 amino acids. This CDR3 reads CASSPLSYEQCL.

This clonotype was found many times. The rearrangement joins TRBV5-1 to TRBJ2-5; D may be TRBD2 (7 bases). CDR1 SGHRS and CDR2 YFSETQ come from the germline V gene. The CDR3 spans 14 residues. The ends were cut back, 0 bases at V and 2 bases at J, with 8 bases in the middle. The CDR3 loop is CASSLEGGQETQYF. The DNA of the CDR3 is TGCGCCAGCAGCTTGGAGGGGGGGCAAGAGACCCAGTACTTC.

V usage is TRBV29-1 and J usage is TRBJ1-4; no definite D call. The V and J ends lost 6 bases and 3 bases respectively, with 20 bases between them. Germline V gene sequence: CDR1 SQVTM, CDR2 ANQGSEA. The CDR3 has 16 residues. CDR3 nucleotide sequence: TGCAGCGTCTCAGACATGAACACTGAAGCTAATGAAAAACTGTTTTTT. As protein: CSVSDMNTEANEKLFF.

The chain joins TRBV7-6 to TRBJ1-1; D remains unclear. Trimming shortened V by 4 bases and J by 6 bases, and 9 bases separated the two germline ends. CDR1 and CDR2 (germline): SGHVS, FNYEAQ. This CDR3 is 12 amino acids long. Here the CDR3 reads CASSSRVPEAFF. For the CDR3, the DNA is TGTGCCAGCAGCTCACGAGTACCTGAAGCTTTCTTT. Complete variable domain (other parts from reference TRBV7-6 and TRBJ1-1): GAGVSQSPRYKVTKRGQDVALRCDPISGHVSLYWYRQALGQGPEFLTYFNYEAQQDKSGLPNDRFSAERPEGSISTLTIQRTEQRDSAMYRCASSSRVPEAFFGQGTRLTVV.

The table lists this clonotype with many counts. This chain joins TRBV2 and TRBJ1-5; D not certain. Germline V lookup: CDR1 SNHLY, CDR2 FYNNEI. With 4 bases removed from V and 6 bases from J, the gap between germline ends came to 16 bases. CDR3 length: 15 amino acids. CDR3 protein: CASSAAGRGGQPQHF. In DNA, the CDR3 is TGTGCCAGCAGTGCCGCGGGGAGAGGAGGTCAGCCCCAGCATTTT.

On this clonotype: The germline gene is not matched at one end of the junction; a read error may be the cause. This rearrangement joins TRBV5-1 to TRBJ2-5, with D possibly being TRBD1 (6 bases). This CDR3 has 14 residues. CDR1 is SGHRS, CDR2 YFSETQ, per germline. This CDR3 is CASSLFRGQDTQYF. In DNA form, the CDR3 reads TGCGCCAGCAGCTTGTTCAGGGGCCAAGACACCCAGTACTTC.

This clonotype was picked up many times. This sequence joins TRBV5-1 and TRBJ1-6; no clear D. The CDR3 is 15 amino acids. The V gene's germline CDR1 is SGHRS and CDR2 YFSETQ. V was shortened by 8 bases and J by 6 bases, with 18 bases between the two germline ends. The CDR3 sequence: CASQTGPNTNSPLHF. The CDR3, as DNA: TGCGCCAGTCAAACCGGGCCAAATACTAATTCACCCCTCCACTTT.

This chain uses TRBV28 with TRBJ2-3; 10 bases map to TRBD2. The trim removed 8 bases at V and 5 bases at J, leaving 19 bases unmatched. The germline V gene encodes CDR1 MDHEN and CDR2 SYDVKM. The CDR3 runs 18 residues. CDR3 in amino acids: CASAERASGSRFRDTQYF. In DNA, the CDR3 is TGTGCCAGCGCCGAGAGGGCTAGCGGGAGTCGGTTTAGAGATACGCAGTATTTT.

As concerns this clonotype: A read error may explain this, as a much larger clone is one base away. The chain employs TRBV7-9 and TRBJ1-3, with D possibly TRBD1 on 6 matching bases. In germline, CDR1 is SEHNR, CDR2 FQNEAQ (reference sequence). The CDR3 totals 13 residues. DNA of the CDR3: TGTGCCGGCAGCATGGAGGGGGGCTACACCATATATTTT. Its protein is CAGSMEGGYTIYF.

V usage is TRBV5-1 and J usage is TRBJ2-3, with D possibly being TRBD2 (6 bases). V was shortened by 7 bases and J by 3 bases, with 15 bases between the two germline ends. In germline, CDR1 is SGHRS, CDR2 YFSETQ. The CDR3 extends over 14 amino acids. As DNA, the CDR3 is TGCGCCAGCCGCACGGGGGAGCGGACAGATACGCAGTATTTT. Protein sequence: CASRTGERTDTQYF.

There are many counts of this clonotype. The chain uses TRBV19 and TRBJ1-2, with D uncertain. This CDR3 contains 11 residues. Germline CDR1 LNHDA, CDR2 SQIVND (reference sequence). V was pared by 10 bases and J by 7 bases, with 13 bases between. The CDR3 sequence is CATYAEGGYTF. The CDR3 coding sequence is TGTGCCACATATGCCGAGGGTGGCTACACCTTC.

This clonotype was counted at least ten times. The chain links TRBV20-1 to TRBJ1-4, with 9 bases fitting TRBD1. The CDR3 contains 13 residues. Trimming cost V 3 bases and J 5 bases; bases outside gene matches: 1. CDR1 DFQATT and CDR2 SNEGSKA come from the germline V gene (reference sequence). The CDR3 is CSASGTGNEKLFF. The CDR3 nucleotides are TGCAGTGCTAGCGGGACAGGGAATGAAAAACTGTTTTTT.

This clonotype was detected ten times or more. V is TRBV20-1 and J is TRBJ1-4; TRBD1 might be the D (6 bases). This CDR3 spans 11 amino acids. Per germline, CDR1 DFQATT and CDR2 SNEGSKA (reference sequence). The V end was cut by 3 bases, the J end by 16 bases, with 15 bases between. CDR3 nucleotides: TGCAGTGCTAGCCAGGGGACCCGAGGGTTTTTT. Encoded protein: CSASQGTRGFF.